This T cell receptor beta chain originates from a study of blood T cell repertoires in COVID-19. Method: immunoSEQ multiplex PCR; TCRdb's copy keeps in-frame clones and lacks some. The sample records around 28,000 clones, less than 80% being singletons. Germline CDR1 and CDR2: LGHNA and YNFKEQ. J gave up 5 bases and V 4 bases, and 8 bases lay outside the gene matches. This CDR3 region has 15 residues. The TCR sequence derives from a man between 65 and 80 years old with acute or convalescent COVID-19. The rearrangement links TRBV4-2 to TRBJ2-5; 9 bases match TRBD1. The sample taken for sequencing was peripheral blood. The CDR3 bases are TGTGCCAGCAGCCGGTCACAGGGGGCGGTGGAGACCCAGTACTTC. This codes for CASSRSQGAVETQYF.